The 17 T cell receptor beta chains below were found in one sample sequenced in a study of shared clonotypes between healthy human individuals. Clones were sequenced by immunoSEQ multiplex PCR, and TCRdb holds only the in-frame ones, with some missing. The sample lists about 490,000 clones; 81% were seen once. Material: PBMCs. The origin of the receptors is a woman aged 40 to 55 in good health. Some clones in this sample may be carry-over from other donors' samples.

This clone was seen only a few times. This CDR3 is CASSQDYYNEQFF. DNA of the CDR3: TGTGCCAGCAGCCAGGACTACTACAATGAGCAGTTCTTC. V usage is TRBV7-9 and J usage is TRBJ2-1; D perhaps matches TRBD2 (6 bases). CDR1 and CDR2 from the germline V gene are SEHNR and FQNEAQ (reference sequence). The CDR3 has 13 residues. V was pared by 5 bases and J by 3 bases, with 8 bases between.

This clone occurred a few times. This chain connects TRBV7-2 to TRBJ2-7; D might be TRBD2 (5 bases). Deletions cut 5 bases from V and 0 bases from J, with 17 bases between. CDR1 is SGHTA and CDR2 is FQGNSA in the germline V gene. The CDR3 length is 16 residues. The CDR3 sequence: CASSRKTGSISYEQYF. As DNA, the CDR3 is TGTGCCAGCAGCCGTAAGACGGGGTCTATCTCCTACGAGCAGTACTTC.

This clone appeared many times. J is TRBJ2-3 and V is TRBV10-2; 10 bases are shared with TRBD2. With V trimmed by 8 bases and J by 4 bases, 9 bases remained unmatched. In germline, CDR1 is WSHSY, CDR2 SAAADI. The CDR3 contains 15 residues. CDR3 bases: TGCGCCAGCCAGCGGGAGGGTCCCTATGCAGATACGCAGTATTTT. Translating it yields CASQREGPYADTQYF.

This clone came up a few times. The chain has TRBV15 and TRBJ2-5, with D perhaps matching TRBD1 or TRBD2 (5 bases each). The CDR3 runs 16 residues. Trimming cost V 0 bases and J 5 bases, with 16 bases left between them. Germline V gene data show CDR1 as LNHNV and CDR2 as YYDKDF (reference sequence). The CDR3 DNA sequence: TGTGCCACCAGCAGAGAGAGAGGGCTGGGGGTCGAGACCCAGTACTTC. Its translation: CATSRERGLGVETQYF.

On this clone: This sequence is one base from a far larger clone and is likely a read error. J is TRBJ1-5 and V is TRBV4-2; D is ambiguous. Per the germline V gene, CDR1 is LGHNA and CDR2 is YNFKEQ. The V end was cut by 0 bases, the J end by 5 bases, with 11 bases between. This CDR3 is 15 amino acids long. The chain's CDR3 is CASSQDAGWHQPQHF. The CDR3 nucleotides read TGTGCCAGCAGCCAAGATGCGGGGTGGCATCAGCCCCAGCATTTT.

Worth noting for this clone: This is likely an artifact of a read error, given a far larger clone one base away. Additional DNA sequences in this sample encode the identical CDR3. The chain is built from TRBV27 and TRBJ2-1; 9 bases are shared with TRBD2. This CDR3 contains 15 residues. V gave up 7 bases and J gave up 5 bases; unmatched junction bases: 9. CDR1 and CDR2 from the germline V gene are MNHEY and SMNVEV (reference sequence). The CDR3 DNA sequence: TGTGCCAGCACCCAGACTAGCGGAGGTGACAATGAGCAGTTCTTC. This encodes CASTQTSGGDNEQFF.

This clone was seen only a few times. The chain combines TRBV10-3 with TRBJ1-3; TRBD1 is a possible D gene (6 bases). Germline assignment: CDR1 ENHRY and CDR2 SYGVKD. The CDR3 extends over 14 amino acids. V was clipped by 6 bases and J by 1 base, with 10 bases between them. The CDR3 region is CAIRSDSSGNTIYF. Here the CDR3 DNA reads TGTGCCATCAGATCGGACAGTTCTGGAAACACCATATATTTT.

The J gene is TRBJ1-2, the V gene TRBV28; D ambiguous. CDR3 length: 13 amino acids. Germline loops: CDR1 MDHEN, CDR2 SYDVKM. Trimming pared 4 bases from V and 5 bases from J, leaving 11 bases between. The CDR3 nucleotides read TGTGCCAGCAGTTCCCTCCAGGATTATGGCTACACCTTC. It encodes CASSSLQDYGYTF.

The J gene is TRBJ2-3, the V gene TRBV28; D remains ambiguous. V was pared by 5 bases and J by 0 bases, with 9 bases between. Germline CDR1 MDHEN, CDR2 SYDVKM. The CDR3 contains 14 residues. The CDR3 sequence is CASSRTTSTDTQYF. In nucleotides, the CDR3 is TGTGCCAGCAGTAGGACGACTAGCACAGATACGCAGTATTTT.

About this clone itself: With a far larger clone one base away, a read error is the likely cause. This sample includes further DNA sequences coding for the same CDR3. V gene TRBV4-3 combines with J gene TRBJ2-1; D may be TRBD2 (6 bases). This CDR3 is built from 15 residues. Germline assignment: CDR1 LGHNA and CDR2 YSLEER. V shed 1 base and J shed 4 bases, with 11 bases lying between them. The DNA for the CDR3 is TGCGCCAGCAGCCAAGTACGGGGGAATTACAATGAGCAGTTCTTC. Protein: CASSQVRGNYNEQFF.

The genes are TRBV19 and TRBJ2-5, with TRBD1 as a possible D gene (6 bases). The CDR3 runs 15 residues. The V and J ends lost 5 bases and 2 bases respectively, with 15 bases between them. Germline assignment: CDR1 LNHDA and CDR2 SQIVND (reference sequence). The CDR3 loop is CASSGVRDIQETQYF. The CDR3 DNA reads as TGTGCCAGTAGTGGAGTCCGGGACATACAAGAGACCCAGTACTTC.

V and J are TRBV7-7 and TRBJ2-5; TRBD1 might be the D (6 bases). Trimming left V 1 base short and J 7 bases short, with 13 bases between. The CDR3 extends over 14 amino acids. Germline V gene lookup returns CDR1 SSHAT and CDR2 FNYEAQ (reference sequence). The CDR3 reads CASSLGFPQGTQYF. For the CDR3, the DNA is TGTGCCAGCAGCTTAGGGTTCCCACAGGGGACCCAGTACTTC.

The chain links TRBV11-1 to TRBJ2-7, with TRBD2 identical over 8 bases. The CDR3 totals 13 residues. V trimming: 8 bases; J trimming: 4 bases; junction bases outside the gene matches: 7. The germline gives CDR1 SGHAT, CDR2 FQDESV (reference sequence). CDR3 nucleotides: TGTGCCAGCGGGACCGGGAGGGCATACGAGCAGTACTTC. It codes for CASGTGRAYEQYF.

The V gene is TRBV6-5, the J gene TRBJ1-5, with a weak D call TRBD1 (5 bases). V gave up 2 bases and J gave up 9 bases, with 14 bases separating them. The CDR3 runs 14 residues. CDR1 is MNHEY, CDR2 SVGAGI, per germline. CDR3 protein: CASSYQPGARPQHF. The CDR3 DNA follows: TGTGCCAGCAGTTACCAGCCTGGGGCCCGGCCCCAGCATTTT.

The CDR3 DNA reads as TGTGCCAGCAGCCCTTCGGGCTCCTCCTACGAGCAGTACTTC. The encoded protein is CASSPSGSSYEQYF. The chain uses TRBV5-4 and TRBJ2-7; D is unresolved. Trimming stripped 4 bases from V and 0 bases from J, with 11 bases between. The CDR3 totals 14 residues. The germline gives CDR1 SGHNT, CDR2 YYREEE (reference sequence).

A remark on this clone: It differs at one base from a far larger clone, so likely a read error. Other DNA variants within this sample encode the same CDR3. The gene calls are TRBV18 and TRBJ2-6; the match to TRBD2 covers 13 bases. The CDR3 sequence is 19 residues long. The germline V gene has CDR1 KGHSH and CDR2 LQKENI. CDR3 sequence: CASSPLALAGGSGANVLTF. The DNA for the CDR3 is TGCGCCAGCTCACCACTCGCACTAGCGGGAGGGTCTGGGGCCAACGTCCTGACTTTC.

This rearrangement joins TRBV5-8 to TRBJ2-1, with D possibly being TRBD2 (5 bases). The CDR3 contains 16 residues. Germline V gene sequence: CDR1 SGHTS, CDR2 YDEGEE. Trimming cost V 2 bases and J 8 bases, with 20 bases left between them. CDR3: CASSFTPGSEVYEQFF. The CDR3 region has the DNA TGTGCCAGCAGCTTCACCCCGGGTAGCGAGGTATATGAGCAGTTCTTC.